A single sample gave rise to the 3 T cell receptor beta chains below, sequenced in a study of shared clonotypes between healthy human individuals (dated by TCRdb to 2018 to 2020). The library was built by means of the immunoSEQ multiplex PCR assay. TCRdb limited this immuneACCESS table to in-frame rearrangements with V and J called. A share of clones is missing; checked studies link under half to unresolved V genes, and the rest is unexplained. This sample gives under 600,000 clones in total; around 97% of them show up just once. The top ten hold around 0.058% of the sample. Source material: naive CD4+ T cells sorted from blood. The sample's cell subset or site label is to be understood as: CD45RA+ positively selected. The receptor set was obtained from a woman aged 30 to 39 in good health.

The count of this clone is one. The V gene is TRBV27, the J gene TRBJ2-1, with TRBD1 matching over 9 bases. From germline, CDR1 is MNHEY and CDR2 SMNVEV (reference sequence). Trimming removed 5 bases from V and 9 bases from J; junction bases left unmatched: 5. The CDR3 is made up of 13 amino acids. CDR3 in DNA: TGTGCCAGCAGTCTGCAGGACAGGGGTGAGCAGTTCTTC. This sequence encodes CASSLQDRGEQFF.

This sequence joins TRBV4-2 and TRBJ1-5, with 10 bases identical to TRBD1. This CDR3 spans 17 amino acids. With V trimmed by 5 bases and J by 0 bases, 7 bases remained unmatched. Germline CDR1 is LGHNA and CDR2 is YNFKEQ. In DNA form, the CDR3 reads TGTGCCAGCAGCTTGGGACAGGGGCCCGATAGCAATCAGCCCCAGCATTTT. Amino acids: CASSLGQGPDSNQPQHF.

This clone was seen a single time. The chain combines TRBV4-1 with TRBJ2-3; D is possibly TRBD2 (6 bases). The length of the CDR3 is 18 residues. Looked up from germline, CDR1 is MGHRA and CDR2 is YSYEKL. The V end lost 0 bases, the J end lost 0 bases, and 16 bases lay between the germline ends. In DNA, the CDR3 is TGCGCCAGCAGCCAAGAAGGTTTGAGGACTACGAGCACAGATACGCAGTATTTT. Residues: CASSQEGLRTTSTDTQYF.